Listed below are T cell receptor beta chains from one sample, sequenced in a study of T-cell memory formation after mild COVID-19. TCRdb re-analysed the 5' RACE reads in MiXCR, keeping a single row per CDR3 protein. The sample gives hundreds of thousands of distinct CDR3 sequences, more than 20% of which show up once; about an eighth is in the top ten. The source material was PBMCs or a T cell subset sorted from them (not recorded which). These receptors all stem from an adult woman who had mild COVID-19 (a few samples of this study predate the infection). Cell type and time point are not known. The CDR3 runs from the conserved cysteine through the conserved F or W. The D gene is left open where the match is weak. Not every row has a clone size; where given, it reads once, few, many or a size class.

clone_size j_call d_call v_call cdr3_aa cdr3_nt
- TRBJ2-2 TRBD1 TRBV11-2 CASSWTGGFNTGELFF TGTGCCAGCAGCTGGACAGGGGGGTTCAACACCGGGGAGCTGTTTTTT
few TRBJ2-7 TRBD1 TRBV29-1 CSAGGQGPYEQYF TGCAGCGCTGGGGGACAGGGCCCCTACGAGCAGTACTTC
few TRBJ2-3 - TRBV12-3/TRBV12-4 CASSFASPGNQYF TGTGCCAGCAGTTTTGCGTCTCCGGGGAATCAGTATTTT
- TRBJ2-4 - TRBV24-1 CATQDRFNIQYF TGTGCCACCCAGGACCGATTCAACATTCAGTACTTC
few TRBJ2-1 TRBD2 TRBV9 CASASGDNEQFF TGTGCCAGCGCTAGCGGCGACAATGAGCAGTTCTTC
- TRBJ1-1 - TRBV24-1 CATSLGQGEAFF TGTGCCACCAGCTTAGGACAAGGTGAAGCTTTCTTT
few TRBJ2-7 TRBD2 TRBV6-2/TRBV6-3 CASSYSLGTIYEQYF TGTGCCAGCAGTTACTCACTAGGGACTATCTACGAGCAGTACTTC
- TRBJ2-3 TRBD2 TRBV7-3 CASSFNAGGNTDTQYF TGTGCCAGCAGCTTCAATGCGGGAGGAAACACAGATACGCAGTATTTT
- TRBJ2-1 - TRBV2 CASSDFLAAPGNEQFF TGTGCCAGCAGTGACTTTTTAGCGGCACCCGGGAATGAGCAGTTCTTC
few TRBJ2-1 TRBD2 TRBV7-2 CASSSYIAGGGSEQFF TGTGCCAGCAGCTCGTACATTGCGGGAGGAGGCAGTGAGCAGTTCTTC
- TRBJ1-1 - TRBV5-1 CASSLGNREAFF TGCGCCAGCAGCTTGGGTAACAGGGAAGCTTTCTTT
- TRBJ2-1 - TRBV3-1 CASSQAVQLRNEQFF TGTGCCAGCAGCCAAGCGGTGCAACTAAGGAATGAGCAGTTCTTC
- TRBJ2-1 TRBD2 TRBV24-1 CATSDLPGASGFLPSSYNEQFF TGTGCCACCAGTGATTTACCTGGGGCTAGCGGGTTTCTCCCTAGCTCCTACAATGAGCAGTTCTTC
- TRBJ1-2 - TRBV4-2 CASSQERAANYGYTF TGTGCCAGCAGCCAAGAAAGGGCGGCGAACTATGGCTACACCTTC
- TRBJ2-3 - TRBV7-8 CASSTLVGASYTQYF TGTGCCAGCAGCACTCTCGTGGGAGCCTCGTATACGCAGTATTTT
- TRBJ1-1 - TRBV12-3/TRBV12-4 CASGKGDLSTEAFF TGTGCCAGCGGCAAGGGCGACTTGAGCACTGAAGCTTTCTTT
- TRBJ1-1 TRBD1 TRBV27 CASSLQGAMNTEAFF TGTGCCAGCAGTTTACAGGGGGCCATGAACACTGAAGCTTTCTTT
- TRBJ2-1 - TRBV12-3/TRBV12-4 CASLSGAGEQFF TGTGCCAGCCTTTCGGGGGCGGGTGAGCAGTTCTTC
few TRBJ2-2 - TRBV7-2 CASSRPDRYTGELFF TGTGCCAGCAGCCGGCCAGACAGGTACACCGGGGAGCTGTTTTTT
- TRBJ2-7 - TRBV24-1 CATSVGAGSSYEQYF TGTGCCACCAGTGTAGGGGCGGGAAGCTCCTACGAGCAGTACTTC
- TRBJ1-2 - TRBV12-3/TRBV12-4 CASSLSPGQGYGYTF TGTGCCAGCAGTTTAAGTCCGGGACAAGGCTATGGCTACACCTTC
- TRBJ2-7 - TRBV29-1 CSVVVSGDDEQYF TGCAGCGTTGTTGTGTCAGGGGACGACGAGCAGTACTTC
few TRBJ2-5 TRBD2 TRBV4-2 CASSQEGRGRGETQYF TGTGCCAGCAGCCAAGAAGGGAGGGGCCGGGGGGAGACCCAGTACTTC
- TRBJ2-3 TRBD2 TRBV4-1 CASSQVAGGITDTQYF TGCGCCAGCAGCCAAGTTGCGGGGGGGATTACAGATACGCAGTATTTT
few TRBJ2-1 - TRBV12-3/TRBV12-4 CASSLSRAAYNEQFF TGTGCCAGCAGTTTATCCAGGGCCGCCTACAATGAGCAGTTCTTC